The 3 T cell receptor beta chains below all came from one sample that was sequenced in a study of Ad26.COV2.S vaccination and SARS-CoV-2 variants. Clones were read by immunoSEQ multiplex PCR, and TCRdb kept only the in-frame ones, dropping some. This sample carries 400,000 to 500,000 clones, around 89% of them seen once, and the ten largest clones take 3.6%. The treatment was: roughly 18 received Ad26.COV2.S at low or high dose, single or two shots; roughly 5 received placebo; per-sample allocation not given. At day 63 after the first vaccine or placebo injection, samples were drawn. Specimen: peripheral blood, collected in a trial of Ad26.COV2.S vaccine versus placebo. The receptors come from a person between 18 and 65 years old who received the Ad26.COV2.S COVID-19 vaccine or a placebo.

The chain has TRBV7-3 and TRBJ2-3; tentatively, D is TRBD1 (6 bases). The CDR3 loop spans 16 amino acids. Germline V gives CDR1 SGHTA, CDR2 FQGTGA. V shed 5 bases and J shed 1 base, with 16 bases lying between them. The CDR3: CASSPTGLRGTDTQYF. The DNA of the CDR3 is TGTGCCAGCAGCCCCACAGGGTTAAGAGGCACAGATACGCAGTATTTT.

V gene TRBV29-1 combines with J gene TRBJ2-1; perhaps TRBD2 as D (6 bases). Trimming cost V 6 bases and J 10 bases, with 13 bases left between them. Germline V lookup: CDR1 SQVTM, CDR2 ANQGSEA. The CDR3 spans 11 residues. The CDR3, as DNA: TGCAGCGTGGAGGAGGGGTGGGAGCAGTTCTTC. It yields the protein CSVEEGWEQFF.

The DNA for the CDR3 is TGTGCCAGCAGCAAAAAGGGACAGGGAGCCACAGATACGCAGTATTTT. It encodes CASSKKGQGATDTQYF. V and J are TRBV7-9 and TRBJ2-3, with TRBD1 matching 9 bases. The germline CDR1 and CDR2 sequences are SEHNR and FQNEAQ (reference sequence). This CDR3 has 16 amino acids. V lost 5 bases to trimming and J lost 2 bases; unmatched junction nucleotides: 8.